This TCR beta chain comes out of a study of T cell changes during pregnancy in multiple sclerosis. The assay was immunoSEQ multiplex PCR, and TCRdb's table has in-frame clones only and misses some. The table has more than 65,000 clones, around 90% seen once; the top ten hold around 0.22%. CDR1 KGHSH and CDR2 LQKENI come from the germline V gene. The germline V and J ends were trimmed by 3 bases and 1 base, with 9 bases remaining between them. The CDR3 totals 14 residues. J is TRBJ1-1 and V is TRBV18, with D possibly being TRBD1 (6 bases). This specimen was CD4+ T cells from peripheral blood mononuclear cells, taken before pregnancy. This receptor was obtained from a female donor with multiple sclerosis, enrolled in a pregnancy study. The DNA for the CDR3 is TGTGCCAGCTCACCGGGGGGGCCGAACACTGAAGCTTTCTTT. This gives the protein CASSPGGPNTEAFF. The variable domain in full, completed from reference TRBV18 and TRBJ1-1, reads NAGVMQNPRHLVRRRGQEARLRCSPMKGHSHVYWYRQLPEEGLKFMVYLQKENIIDESGMPKERFSAEFPKEGPSILRIQQVVRGDSAAYFCASSPGGPNTEAFFGQGTRLTVV.